One T cell receptor beta chain is described in this entry. This sample stems from a study of cytomegalovirus exposure and HLA in healthy donors. Whole-study context: Genetic ancestry analysis placed over 75% of the 300 to 500 donors that were genotyped in the Caucasian-associated cluster.

The CDR3 totals 12 residues. Germline V lookup: CDR1 SEHNR, CDR2 FQNEAQ (reference sequence). V was clipped by 1 base and J by 4 bases, with 4 bases between them. The PCR was carried out with 60 Vbeta primers and 13 Jbeta primers. Using immunoSEQ multiplex PCR, the repertoire was profiled, and TCRdb retains in-frame clones only, with some absent. The table lists some 84,000 clones. The chain employs TRBV7-9 and TRBJ1-2; no definite D call. The sequence derives from a man aged 50-59 years in good health and CMV-seronegative. Sequencing was done on a sample of PBMCs. Here the CDR3 DNA reads TGTGCCAGCAGCTTAGGGCTCTATGGCTACACCTTC. Its protein is CASSLGLYGYTF.